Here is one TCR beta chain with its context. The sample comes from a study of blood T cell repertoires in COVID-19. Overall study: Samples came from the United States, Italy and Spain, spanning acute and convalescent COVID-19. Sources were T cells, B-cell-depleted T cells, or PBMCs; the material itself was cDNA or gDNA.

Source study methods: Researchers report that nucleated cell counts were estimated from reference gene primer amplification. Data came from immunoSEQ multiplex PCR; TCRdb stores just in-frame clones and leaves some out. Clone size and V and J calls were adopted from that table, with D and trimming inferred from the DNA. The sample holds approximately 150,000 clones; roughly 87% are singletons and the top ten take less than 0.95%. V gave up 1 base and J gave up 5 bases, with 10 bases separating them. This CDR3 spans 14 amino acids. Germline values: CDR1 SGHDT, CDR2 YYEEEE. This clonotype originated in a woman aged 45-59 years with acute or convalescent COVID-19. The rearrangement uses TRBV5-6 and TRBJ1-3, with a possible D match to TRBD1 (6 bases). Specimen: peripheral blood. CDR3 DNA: TGTGCCAGCAGCTTGAACAGGGATAGAAACACCATATATTTT. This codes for CASSLNRDRNTIYF.